What follows are 17 T cell receptor beta chains derived from one specimen sequenced in a study of T cell changes during pregnancy in multiple sclerosis. The assay was immunoSEQ multiplex PCR, and TCRdb's table has in-frame clones only and misses some. The table shows some 90,000 clones, with roughly 90% occurring only once. The sample consisted of peripheral blood, taken in the first trimester of pregnancy. Every receptor here comes from a female donor with multiple sclerosis, enrolled in a pregnancy study.

This clone was detected once. This chain links TRBV30 with TRBJ2-7, with TRBD2 as a possible D gene (6 bases). The CDR3 has 13 amino acids. V lost 0 bases to trimming and J lost 7 bases, with 13 bases between them. Germline loops: CDR1 GTSNPN, CDR2 SVGIG (reference sequence). The CDR3 DNA reads as TGTGCCTGGAGTGTACGGGGGTTTGAGGAGCAGTACTTC. It specifies CAWSVRGFEEQYF.

J is TRBJ1-1 and V is TRBV5-1, with D perhaps matching TRBD1 (6 bases). The CDR3 loop spans 14 amino acids. CDR1 is SGHRS, CDR2 YFSETQ, per germline. V was clipped by 4 bases and J by 6 bases, with 16 bases between them. The CDR3 reads CASSVKDSLPEAFF. CDR3 bases: TGCGCCAGCAGCGTAAAGGACAGTCTCCCTGAAGCTTTCTTT.

The chain joins TRBV4-1 to TRBJ1-3, with D unclear. This CDR3 is built from 16 residues. Germline V CDR1 and CDR2: MGHRA, YSYEKL. Trimming shortened V by 2 bases and J by 3 bases, and 14 bases separated the two germline ends. The DNA of the CDR3 is TGCGCCAGCAGCCAAACAGAGACGGTAGTTGGAAACACCATATATTTT. This sequence encodes CASSQTETVVGNTIYF.

CDR3 residues: CASSLVSGGHYGYTF. The DNA of the CDR3 is TGTGCCAGCAGCTTGGTATCAGGGGGCCACTATGGCTACACCTTC. The chain is built from TRBV5-6 and TRBJ1-2; 8 bases fit TRBD1. J was trimmed by 3 bases and V by 0 bases; bases with no gene match: 4. The CDR3 extends over 15 amino acids. Germline V CDR1 and CDR2: SGHDT, YYEEEE.

The chain combines TRBV4-1 with TRBJ2-7; TRBD2 matches at 7 bases. In germline, CDR1 is MGHRA, CDR2 YSYEKL. J was trimmed by 2 bases and V by 2 bases; bases with no gene match: 9. This CDR3 region has 16 residues. CDR3 region: CASSQRMGLAAYEQYF. CDR3 DNA: TGCGCCAGCAGCCAACGGATGGGCCTAGCGGCCTACGAGCAGTACTTC.

This clone was counted once. Other DNA variants within this sample encode the same CDR3. This sequence joins TRBV5-1 and TRBJ2-7; D is unresolved. The CDR3 totals 13 residues. Germline V gene sequence: CDR1 SGHRS, CDR2 YFSETQ. The V end lost 0 bases, the J end lost 3 bases, and 7 bases lay between the germline ends. CDR3 sequence: CASSLVAGYEQYF. The CDR3, as DNA: TGCGCCAGCAGCTTGGTGGCAGGCTACGAGCAGTACTTC. Full variable domain (remainder filled in from reference TRBV5-1 and TRBJ2-7): KAGVTQTPRYLIKTRGQQVTLSCSPISGHRSVSWYQQTPGQGLQFLFEYFSETQRNKGNFPGRFSGRQFSNSRSEMNVSTLELGDSALYLCASSLVAGYEQYFGPGTRLTVT.

The rearrangement links TRBV7-3 to TRBJ2-5, with D perhaps TRBD2 (6 bases). CDR3 size: 14 residues. V gave up 2 bases and J gave up 5 bases, with 12 bases separating them. Looked up from germline, CDR1 is SGHTA and CDR2 is FQGTGA. DNA for the CDR3: TGTGCCAGCAGCTTACGCGGGACCGGGGAGACCCAGTACTTC. Protein product: CASSLRGTGETQYF.

The rearrangement joins TRBV29-1 to TRBJ2-1, with 7 bases that match TRBD2. The CDR3 is made up of 16 amino acids. Unmatched junction bases numbered 14, after V lost 6 bases and J lost 3 bases. Germline V gene sequence: CDR1 SQVTM, CDR2 ANQGSEA. The DNA of the CDR3 is TGCAGCGTAGACTGGGGCATAATAGCGGGCTACAATGAGCAGTTCTTC. This gives the protein CSVDWGIIAGYNEQFF.

The chain couples TRBV29-1 to TRBJ2-7; no clear D gene. The V end was cut by 1 base, the J end by 2 bases, with 6 bases between. The V gene's germline CDR1 is SQVTM and CDR2 ANQGSEA. This CDR3 spans 12 amino acids. As DNA, the CDR3 is TGCAGCGTTGAAGTCAGTCCCTACGAGCAGTACTTC. Translated, it gives CSVEVSPYEQYF.

This clone came up once. The chain links TRBV11-2 to TRBJ2-1; TRBD1 might be the D (5 bases). V was cut by 2 bases and J by 9 bases, with 11 bases left in between. Germline CDR1 and CDR2: SGHAT and FQNNGV. The CDR3 sequence is 13 residues long. Written as DNA, the CDR3 is TGTGCCAGCAGCTTAAGTCAGGGATTTGAGCAGTTCTTC. It encodes CASSLSQGFEQFF.

V gene TRBV18 combines with J gene TRBJ2-2, with D tentatively TRBD2 (5 bases). The CDR3 runs 15 residues. V dropped 2 bases and J dropped 8 bases, with 15 bases sitting between them. Germline V CDR1 and CDR2: KGHSH, LQKENI. CDR3 sequence (DNA): TGTGCCAGCTCACCAGCGTGGGCCGAGCGGGGGGAGCTGTTTTTT. It specifies CASSPAWAERGELFF. Full variable domain (rest looked up from reference TRBV18 and TRBJ2-2): NAGVMQNPRHLVRRRGQEARLRCSPMKGHSHVYWYRQLPEEGLKFMVYLQKENIIDESGMPKERFSAEFPKEGPSILRIQQVVRGDSAAYFCASSPAWAERGELFFGEGSRLTVL.

The chain carries TRBV25-1 and TRBJ2-7; TRBD1 agrees at 7 bases. V was clipped by 7 bases and J by 4 bases; unmatched bases: 10. This CDR3 has 14 residues. Germline V gives CDR1 MGHDK, CDR2 SYGVNS. The CDR3, as DNA: TGTGCCAGCACCCTACGACAGGGAAGGTACGAGCAGTACTTC. Translation: CASTLRQGRYEQYF.

A single count supports this clone. The chain combines TRBV4-1 with TRBJ2-2; D possibly corresponds to TRBD1 (5 bases). This CDR3 has 13 residues. The V end was cut by 5 bases, the J end by 6 bases, with 10 bases between. CDR1 and CDR2 (germline): MGHRA, YSYEKL. The CDR3 nucleotides are TGCGCCAGCAGCGTCAGGGTCCCCGGGGAGCTGTTTTTT. This encodes CASSVRVPGELFF.

The genes are TRBV10-1 and TRBJ2-7, with 8 positions matching TRBD2. Germline-derived CDR1 and CDR2 are WNHNN and SYGVQD (reference sequence). V gave up 2 bases and J gave up 5 bases; unmatched junction bases: 11. The length of the CDR3 is 16 residues. For the CDR3, the DNA is TGCGCCAGCAGTGAGGCCCCCGGGACTAGGTCCCACGAGCAGTACTTC. It yields the protein CASSEAPGTRSHEQYF.

The J gene is TRBJ2-7, the V gene TRBV7-8; a possible D gene is TRBD1 (6 bases). The CDR3 totals 15 residues. V was trimmed by 0 bases and J by 3 bases, leaving 12 bases between them. Germline loops: CDR1 SGHVS, CDR2 FQNEAQ. The CDR3: CASSLAGQIFYEQYF. DNA of the CDR3: TGTGCCAGCAGCTTAGCTGGACAGATTTTCTACGAGCAGTACTTC.

This chain uses TRBV5-5 with TRBJ2-7, with D possibly TRBD2 on 6 matching bases. The CDR3 totals 14 residues. The V gene lost 3 bases and the J gene lost 0 bases, with 10 bases spanning the gap. CDR1 is SGHKS, CDR2 YYEKEE, per germline (reference sequence). CDR3 DNA sequence: TGTGCCAGCAGCTCGGGACTCCTCTCCTACGAGCAGTACTTC. Its protein product is CASSSGLLSYEQYF.

V is TRBV10-3 and J is TRBJ1-2, with TRBD1 identical over 8 bases. With V trimmed by 10 bases and J by 5 bases, 9 bases remained unmatched. This CDR3 region has 13 residues. CDR1 is ENHRY, CDR2 SYGVKD, per germline. In DNA, the CDR3 is TGTGCCAGCGCGGACAGGGCTGGGTATGGCTACACCTTC. Translating gives CASADRAGYGYTF.